These T cell receptor beta chains were read from a single sample in a study of blood T cell repertoires in COVID-19. Data came from immunoSEQ multiplex PCR; TCRdb stores just in-frame clones and leaves some out. The sample records 200,000 to 250,000 clones, 75% to 90% being singletons. Material for sequencing was PBMCs or T cells enriched from blood (not recorded which). The source is a middle-aged man who had recovered from COVID-19. Both conserved end residues are part of each CDR3. A D gene is named only where the DNA matches it firmly. For some rows the clone size is stated as once, few or many, or as a class when expanded; others skip it.

j_call clone_size d_call v_call cdr3_nt cdr3_aa
TRBJ2-5 NA TRBD2 TRBV3-1/TRBV3-2 TGTGCCAGCAGCCACGCCGGGCGGGGGGGGGAGACCCAGTACTTC CASSHAGRGGETQYF
TRBJ1-4 NA NA TRBV6-5 TGTGCCATTTCCGGGTCGCGGGGTGAAAAACTGTTTTTT CAISGSRGEKLFF
TRBJ1-6 few NA TRBV30 TGTGCCTGGAGCAATATTAAGAGCTCCTATAATTCACCCCTCCACTTT CAWSNIKSSYNSPLHF
TRBJ1-2 NA NA TRBV5-1 TGCGCCAGCAGCCCGCCGGGATCTAACTATGGCTACACCTTC CASSPPGSNYGYTF
TRBJ1-1 NA NA TRBV5-6 TGTGCCAGCAGCTTGGAGGGGGTGAACACTGAAGCTTTCTTT CASSLEGVNTEAFF
TRBJ2-7 once NA TRBV6-5 TGTGCCAGCGCTGGGACTCCACCTTCCTACGAGCAGTACTTC CASAGTPPSYEQYF
TRBJ1-1 NA NA TRBV6-5 TGTGCCAGCAGCCCCCTTGGGAGGGGTACTGAAGCTTTCTTT CASSPLGRGTEAFF
TRBJ1-1 NA NA TRBV3-1/TRBV3-2 TGTGCCAGCAGCCAAGGACCAGGGATGACTTTCTTT CASSQGPGMTFF
TRBJ2-2 NA NA TRBV7-6 TGTGCCAGCAGCTTAGTCTCCGGTATGCGGGGGAACACCGGGGAGCTGTTTTTT CASSLVSGMRGNTGELFF
TRBJ1-2 few TRBD1 TRBV12-3/TRBV12-4 TGTGCCAGCTCCCGACAGGGCTTCGGCTACACCTTC CASSRQGFGYTF
TRBJ2-5 NA TRBD2 TRBV19 TGTGCCAGTAGCGCGGGACTAGCGGGAGAGACCCAGTACTTC CASSAGLAGETQYF
TRBJ1-4 NA NA TRBV21-1 TGTGCCAGCAGCAAGACGAGAGGTTCTTCCGGGGACAGCCCCCCTGAAAAACTGTTTTTT CASSKTRGSSGDSPPEKLFF
TRBJ2-1 NA NA TRBV21-1 TGTGCCAAAAAGAGGGACTCCTACAATGAGCAGTTCTTC CAKKRDSYNEQFF
TRBJ1-4 few NA TRBV5-6 TGTGCCAGCAGCTTGTTTTCAAGCTCCCATAATGAAAAACTGTTTTTT CASSLFSSSHNEKLFF
TRBJ2-7 NA NA TRBV18 TGTGCCAGCTCACCTCCGGGAACGATCTACGAGCAGTACTTC CASSPPGTIYEQYF
TRBJ2-7 NA NA TRBV3-1/TRBV3-2 TGTGCCAGCAGCCGTCGGGGTCCCTACGAGCAGTACTTC CASSRRGPYEQYF
TRBJ1-2 NA NA TRBV9 TGTGCCAGCAGCGCTGACAGGTTTCGAGGAAACTATGGCTACACCTTC CASSADRFRGNYGYTF
TRBJ1-1 NA NA TRBV6-5 TGTGCCAGCAGTTACTCGGGGGGTTGGCGGGAAGCTTTCTTT CASSYSGGWREAFF
TRBJ1-6 NA TRBD1 TRBV10-3 TGTGCCTCGAGGGGTGGATTAGACAGGGTCCCCCTCCACTTT CASRGGLDRVPLHF
TRBJ2-2 NA NA TRBV2 TGTGCCAGCAGAAGGACATCGGCGGACACCGGGGAGCTGTTTTTT CASRRTSADTGELFF
TRBJ2-1 NA NA TRBV6-5 TGTGCCAGCAGTTCCCCCGGGACTGCCTTGAAAAATGAGCAGTTCTTC CASSSPGTALKNEQFF
TRBJ1-6 NA TRBD1 TRBV12-5 TGTGCTAGTGGTGGACAGGGGGGTAGGTCACCCCTCCACTTT CASGGQGGRSPLHF
TRBJ1-2 NA NA TRBV2 TGTGCCAGCAGGCCCGACGGGAAGGAGGTTTATGGCTACACCTTC CASRPDGKEVYGYTF
TRBJ1-1 many TRBD1 TRBV19 TGTGCCAGTAGTATCGGGACAGCATCGAACACTGAAGCTTTCTTT CASSIGTASNTEAFF
TRBJ1-5 many TRBD1 TRBV27 TGTGCCAGCAGACCCGAAGGGGGCTTCAATCAGCCCCAGCATTTT CASRPEGGFNQPQHF
TRBJ2-4 NA TRBD1 TRBV6-1 TGTGCCAGCAGTGTACAGGGGGCTGGGGCCAAAAACATTCAGTACTTC CASSVQGAGAKNIQYF
TRBJ2-3 NA TRBD1 TRBV4-1 TGCGCCAGCAGCCAAGACCAGGACAGGCTAGATACGCAGTATTTT CASSQDQDRLDTQYF
TRBJ2-7 NA NA TRBV19 TGTGCCAGTAGTTTGACACTCCCCTACGAGCAGTACTTC CASSLTLPYEQYF
TRBJ1-2 few TRBD1 TRBV18 TGTGCCAGCTCACCTTCAGGGGGAGATGGCTACACCTTC CASSPSGGDGYTF
TRBJ1-1 NA NA TRBV25-1 TGTGCCAGCATTCTCGAGGGGGGGTCAAACACTGAAGCTTTCTTT CASILEGGSNTEAFF
TRBJ2-3 NA TRBD2 TRBV5-4 TGTGCCAGCGGAGCAGCGGGACGGGACCCCACAGATACGCAGTATTTT CASGAAGRDPTDTQYF
TRBJ2-3 NA NA TRBV4-1 TGCGCCAGCAGCCAAGTTCTTGGCGGGGGCGGGGGAGATACGCAGTATTTT CASSQVLGGGGGDTQYF
TRBJ2-1 NA TRBD1 TRBV5-6 TGTGCCAGCAGCTTCCTGACAGGGGGTCTTGTGAAGCAGTTCTTC CASSFLTGGLVKQFF
TRBJ1-2 NA NA TRBV2 TGTGCCAGCAGCTATTACCCCGGGACCGGTGCAGGGAGGGATGGCTACACCTTC CASSYYPGTGAGRDGYTF
TRBJ2-1 NA TRBD2 TRBV19 TGTGCCAGTAGTCTTCCGGGACTACTCAACAATGAGCAGTTCTTC CASSLPGLLNNEQFF
TRBJ1-1 NA TRBD1 TRBV19 TGTGCCAGTAGCCACAGAAATACCGGGACAGGATTGAACACTGAAGCTTTCTTT CASSHRNTGTGLNTEAFF
TRBJ1-2 NA NA TRBV5-8 TGTGCCAGCAGCTCCAGGTTCCCTGATGGCTACACCTTC CASSSRFPDGYTF
TRBJ2-5 NA NA TRBV6-5 TGTGCCAGCAGTTACTCGTGGGGGGTCCAAGAGACCCAGTACTTC CASSYSWGVQETQYF